This T cell receptor beta chain was profiled in a study of graft-versus-host responses after intestinal transplantation. Clones were sequenced by immunoSEQ multiplex PCR, and TCRdb holds only the in-frame ones, with some missing. The repertoire holds about 110,000 clones, with 93% as singletons. CDR3 length: 15 residues. The trim removed 0 bases at V and 5 bases at J, leaving 5 bases unmatched. Germline CDR1 is SGHTA and CDR2 is FQGTGA. Notes on this clone: Its cognate antigen is unknown.

The clonotype comes from a human donor who received an intestinal transplant. The sequencing here drew on unstimulated CD8+ T cells sorted from spleen or lymph node cells, taken before intestinal transplant. The gene calls are TRBV7-3 and TRBJ2-7; 9 positions match TRBD1. CDR3 bases: TGTGCCAGCAGCTTAACTGAAGGGACAGGGAACGAGCAGTACTTC. It is translated as CASSLTEGTGNEQYF.